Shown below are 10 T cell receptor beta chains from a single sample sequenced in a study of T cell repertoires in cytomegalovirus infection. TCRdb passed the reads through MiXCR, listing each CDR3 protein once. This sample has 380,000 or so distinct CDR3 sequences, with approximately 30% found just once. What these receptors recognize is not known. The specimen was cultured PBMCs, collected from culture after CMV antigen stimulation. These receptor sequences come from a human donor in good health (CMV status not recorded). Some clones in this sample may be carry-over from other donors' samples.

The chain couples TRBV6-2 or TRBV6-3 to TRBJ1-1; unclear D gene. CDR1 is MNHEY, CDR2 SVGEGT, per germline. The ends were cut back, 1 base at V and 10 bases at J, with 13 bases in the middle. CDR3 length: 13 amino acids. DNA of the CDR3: TGTGCCAGCAGTTACTTATTATCCCGAGGAGCTTTCTTT. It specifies CASSYLLSRGAFF.

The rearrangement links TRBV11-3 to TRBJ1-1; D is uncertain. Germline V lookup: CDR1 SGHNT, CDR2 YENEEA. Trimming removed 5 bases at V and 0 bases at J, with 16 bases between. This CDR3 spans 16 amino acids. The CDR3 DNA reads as TGTGCCAGCAGCCCGGGCGCTAGGGCTATGAACACTGAAGCTTTCTTT. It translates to CASSPGARAMNTEAFF.

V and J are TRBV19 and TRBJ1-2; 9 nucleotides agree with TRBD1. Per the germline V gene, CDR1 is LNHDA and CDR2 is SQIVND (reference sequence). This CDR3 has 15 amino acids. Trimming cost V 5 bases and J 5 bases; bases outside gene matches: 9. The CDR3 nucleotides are TGTGCCAGTAGTCCGAGGACAGGGGATAGGTATGGCTACACCTTC. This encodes CASSPRTGDRYGYTF. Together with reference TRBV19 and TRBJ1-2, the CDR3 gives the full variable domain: DGGITQSPKYLFRKEGQNVTLSCEQNLNHDAMYWYRQDPGQGLRLIYYSQIVNDFQKGDIAEGYSVSREKKESFPLTVTSAQKNPTAFYLCASSPRTGDRYGYTFGSGTRLTVV.

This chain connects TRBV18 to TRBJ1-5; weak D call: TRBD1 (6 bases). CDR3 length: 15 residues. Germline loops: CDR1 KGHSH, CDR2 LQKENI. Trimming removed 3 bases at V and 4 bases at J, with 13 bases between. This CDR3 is CASSPEDSRNQPQHF. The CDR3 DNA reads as TGTGCCAGCTCACCGGAGGACAGCAGGAATCAGCCCCAGCATTTT.

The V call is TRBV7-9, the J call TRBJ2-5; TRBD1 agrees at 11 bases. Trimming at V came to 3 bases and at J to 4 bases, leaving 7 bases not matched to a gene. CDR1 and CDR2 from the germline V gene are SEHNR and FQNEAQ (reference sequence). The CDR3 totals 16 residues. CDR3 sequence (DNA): TGTGCCAGCAGCTTTGCCGGGACAGGGGGGGGAGAGACCCAGTACTTC. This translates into CASSFAGTGGGETQYF.

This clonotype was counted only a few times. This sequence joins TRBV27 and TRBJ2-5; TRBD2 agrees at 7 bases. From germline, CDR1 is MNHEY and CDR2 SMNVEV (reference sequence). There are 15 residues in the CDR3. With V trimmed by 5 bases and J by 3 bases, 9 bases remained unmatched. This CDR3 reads CASSPGTTGKETQYF. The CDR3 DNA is TGTGCCAGCAGTCCCGGGACTACGGGGAAAGAGACCCAGTACTTC.

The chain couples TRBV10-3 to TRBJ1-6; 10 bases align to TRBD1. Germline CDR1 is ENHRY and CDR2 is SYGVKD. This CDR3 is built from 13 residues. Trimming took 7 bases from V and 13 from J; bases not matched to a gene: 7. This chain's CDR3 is CAIKGTGVSPLHF. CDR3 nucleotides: TGTGCCATCAAGGGGACAGGGGTTTCTCCCCTCCACTTT.

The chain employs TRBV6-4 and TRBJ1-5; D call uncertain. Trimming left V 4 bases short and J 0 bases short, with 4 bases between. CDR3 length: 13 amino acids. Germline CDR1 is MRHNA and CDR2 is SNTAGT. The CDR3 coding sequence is TGTGCCAGCAGTGTTGATAGCAATCAGCCCCAGCATTTT. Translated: CASSVDSNQPQHF.

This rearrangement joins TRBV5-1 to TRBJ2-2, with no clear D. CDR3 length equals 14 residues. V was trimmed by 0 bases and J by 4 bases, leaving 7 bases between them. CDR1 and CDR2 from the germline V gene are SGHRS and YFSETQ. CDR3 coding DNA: TGCGCCAGCAGCTTGGTGCAGGTCACCGGGGAGCTGTTTTTT. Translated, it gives CASSLVQVTGELFF.

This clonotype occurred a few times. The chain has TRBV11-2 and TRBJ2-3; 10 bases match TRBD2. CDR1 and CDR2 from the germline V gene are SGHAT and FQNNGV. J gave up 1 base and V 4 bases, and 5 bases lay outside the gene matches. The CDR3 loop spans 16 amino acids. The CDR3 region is CASSSGAGGGTDTQYF. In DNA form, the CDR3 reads TGTGCCAGCAGCTCGGGAGCGGGAGGGGGCACAGATACGCAGTATTTT.